A single sample is the source of the 20 T cell receptor beta chains below, sequenced in a study of T cells after yellow fever vaccination. TCRdb analysed the 5' RACE reads with MiXCR anew, one entry per CDR3 protein. In the table there are under 150,000 distinct CDR3 sequences, 12% to 15% of which are singletons. The material sequenced was CD8+ T cells sorted from PBMCs, taken 5 days after the yellow fever booster vaccination. The receptors here all came from a man between 18 and 35 years old who received the YFV17D yellow fever vaccine.

The sample holds many counts of this clonotype. This rearrangement joins TRBV6-1 to TRBJ1-5; weak D call: TRBD1 (5 bases). The length of the CDR3 is 15 residues. The V gene's germline CDR1 is MNHNS and CDR2 SASEGT. Trimming took 3 bases from V and 2 from J, leaving 11 bases between them. CDR3 sequence reads: CASSDGEGGNQPQHF. The CDR3 nucleotides read TGTGCCAGCAGTGATGGGGAAGGGGGCAATCAGCCCCAGCATTTT.

CDR3 sequence reads: CASSSSSGQASYEQYF. The CDR3 DNA follows: TGTGCCAGCAGCTCGAGCTCGGGACAGGCCTCCTACGAGCAGTACTTC. The V call is TRBV7-2, the J call TRBJ2-7, with 8 nucleotides matching TRBD1. Germline V gives CDR1 SGHTA, CDR2 FQGNSA. V lost 4 bases and J lost 0; bases outside the gene matches: 8. This CDR3 spans 16 amino acids.

This chain uses TRBV4-1 with TRBJ1-1, with D tentatively TRBD1 (6 bases). In germline, CDR1 is MGHRA, CDR2 YSYEKL. Trimming removed 0 bases from V and 5 bases from J, with 13 bases in between. This CDR3 contains 15 residues. The CDR3 DNA reads TGCGCCAGCAGCCAAGACAGGGGAGTCGGGACTGAAGCTTTCTTT. Amino acids: CASSQDRGVGTEAFF.

This clonotype was seen a few times. The V gene is TRBV9, the J gene TRBJ1-1, with D unclear. V was pared by 0 bases and J by 5 bases, with 11 bases between. The CDR3 runs 14 residues. Germline CDR1 is SGDLS and CDR2 is YYNGEE. The CDR3 nucleotides are TGTGCCAGCAGCGTAGCTTCGGGGAAAACTGAAGCTTTCTTT. This codes for CASSVASGKTEAFF.

For this clonotype: This may arise from a read error, as a much more abundant clone is one base away. This chain links TRBV20-1 with TRBJ2-5; 11 positions agree with TRBD2. Germline assignment: CDR1 DFQATT and CDR2 SNEGSKA (reference sequence). This CDR3 is built from 16 residues. The CDR3 reads CSARDLMTSGVESQYF. CDR3 sequence (DNA): TGCAGTGCTAGAGATCTAATGACTAGCGGGGTAGAGAGCCAGTACTTC.

The chain combines TRBV12-3 or TRBV12-4 with TRBJ2-3; TRBD1 or TRBD2 may be the D gene (5 bases each). Trimming shortened V by 5 bases and J by 14 bases, and 14 bases separated the two germline ends. The CDR3 has 11 amino acids. CDR3 sequence: CASSGDPIRYF. CDR3 bases: TGTGCCAGCAGTGGGGACCCTATTCGGTATTTT.

J is TRBJ2-7 and V is TRBV4-3; D is ambiguous. Germline-derived CDR1 and CDR2 are LGHNA and YSLEER. The CDR3 consists of 14 residues. The ends were cut back, 0 bases at V and 6 bases at J, with 12 bases in the middle. CDR3 sequence (DNA): TGCGCCAGCAGCCAAGATTTCGGATCGGGCGAGCAGTACGTC. This gives the protein CASSQDFGSGEQYV.

This chain connects TRBV4-2 to TRBJ2-3; D remains ambiguous. Between the trimmed V and J ends, which lost 3 bases and 6 bases, there was a span of 16 bases. The CDR3 has 15 amino acids. Germline V CDR1 and CDR2: LGHNA, YNFKEQ. In DNA, the CDR3 is TGTGCCAGCAGCCATGGTAGCTCCCCTTCCGATACGCAGTATTTT. Translating gives CASSHGSSPSDTQYF.

This CDR3 reads CASSSPQLAGGYNEQFF. The CDR3 nucleotides are TGTGCCAGCAGCTCCCCCCAACTAGCGGGGGGCTACAATGAGCAGTTCTTC. The V and J genes are TRBV11-3 and TRBJ2-1; 12 nucleotides match TRBD2. The V segment lost 4 bases and the J segment 3 bases; nucleotides outside the gene matches: 7. The CDR3 extends over 17 amino acids. Germline V gene lookup returns CDR1 SGHNT and CDR2 YENEEA.

In this sample, this clonotype is large (0.1 to 1%). The rearrangement uses TRBV7-2 and TRBJ2-7; TRBD2 matches at 14 bases. CDR1 is SGHTA, CDR2 FQGNSA, per germline. The V segment lost 5 bases and the J segment 0 bases; nucleotides outside the gene matches: 3. The CDR3 extends over 16 amino acids. The CDR3 sequence is CASSQGTSGSSYEQYF. In DNA form, the CDR3 reads TGTGCCAGCAGCCAAGGGACTAGCGGGAGCTCCTACGAGCAGTACTTC.

This clonotype was counted only a few times. The chain carries TRBV6-6 and TRBJ2-7; either TRBD1 or TRBD2 may supply D (5 bases each). This CDR3 is 14 amino acids long. V lost 9 bases, J lost 2 bases, and 17 bases lay in between. Germline assignment: CDR1 MNHNY and CDR2 SVGAGI (reference sequence). CDR3 sequence: CASLNHGTPYEQYV. Written as DNA, the CDR3 is TGTGCCAGTCTCAATCACGGGACCCCCTACGAGCAGTACGTC.

Many counts were recorded for this clonotype. This rearrangement joins TRBV4-3 to TRBJ2-3; D may match TRBD1 or TRBD2 (5 bases each). Trimming removed 0 bases at V and 6 bases at J, with 13 bases between. The CDR3 runs to 15 residues. CDR1 and CDR2 (germline): LGHNA, YSLEER. CDR3 sequence reads: CASSQDWDLGDTQYF. The CDR3, as DNA: TGCGCCAGCAGCCAAGATTGGGACCTAGGGGATACGCAGTATTTT.

The rearrangement joins TRBV7-8 to TRBJ2-5, with TRBD1 identical over 7 bases. The CDR3 loop spans 15 amino acids. The junction had 7 bases not matched to a gene; V was cut back by 5 bases and J by 1 base. Germline V gives CDR1 SGHVS, CDR2 FQNEAQ. CDR3 in DNA: TGTGCCAGCAGCCCACGGGGACAGATCCAAGAGACCCAGTACTTC. Protein: CASSPRGQIQETQYF.

This clonotype was observed a few times. The gene calls are TRBV4-3 and TRBJ2-7; D unresolved. V was trimmed by 0 bases and J by 6 bases, leaving 12 bases between them. This CDR3 region has 14 residues. The germline V gene encodes CDR1 LGHNA and CDR2 YSLEER. CDR3 sequence reads: CASSQDSLGGEQYF. DNA of the CDR3: TGCGCCAGCAGCCAAGACAGCTTGGGTGGCGAGCAGTACTTC.

This clonotype was counted between two and nine times. This chain joins TRBV5-1 and TRBJ1-1; TRBD1 matches at 10 bases. This CDR3 is built from 17 residues. Germline CDR1 is SGHRS and CDR2 is YFSETQ. V lost 6 bases, J lost 1 base, and 12 bases stayed unmatched. The CDR3 reads CASTPQETGGRNTEAFF. The DNA for the CDR3 is TGCGCCAGCACCCCCCAGGAGACAGGGGGCCGGAACACTGAAGCTTTCTTT.

The chain recombines TRBV2 with TRBJ1-1; weak D call: TRBD1 (5 bases). Germline CDR1 reads SNHLY; CDR2 reads FYNNEI. There are 14 residues in the CDR3. V was shortened by 7 bases and J by 2 bases, with 14 bases between the two germline ends. The DNA of the CDR3 is TGTGCCAGCACTGGGACCTTGGGCAACACTGAAGCTTTCTTT. It specifies CASTGTLGNTEAFF.

This clonotype was counted between two and nine times. The chain employs TRBV9 and TRBJ2-3; maybe TRBD2 (5 bases). V was cut by 0 bases and J by 3 bases, with 8 bases left in between. This CDR3 is built from 14 residues. Germline-derived CDR1 and CDR2 are SGDLS and YYNGEE. CDR3 bases: TGTGCCAGCAGCGTAGTGAGCGGTACAGATACGCAGTATTTT. It translates to CASSVVSGTDTQYF.

The chain carries TRBV12-3 or TRBV12-4 and TRBJ2-3, with 8 nucleotides matching TRBD2. Losses at the gene ends were 3 bases for V and 4 bases for J; bases not matched to a gene: 15. This CDR3 comprises 18 residues. For the CDR3, the DNA is TGTGCCAGCAGTTTGGAAAGCGGGGGCCCATCCCAGGCAGATACGCAGTATTTT. Translating gives CASSLESGGPSQADTQYF.

The DNA for the CDR3 is TGCGCCAGCAGCCAAGATGGGACACCGAACACTGAAGCTTTCTTT. It translates to CASSQDGTPNTEAFF. The rearrangement links TRBV4-3 to TRBJ1-1; D possibly corresponds to TRBD1 (6 bases). This CDR3 has 15 amino acids. V shed 0 bases and J shed 1 base, with 9 bases lying between them. CDR1 is LGHNA and CDR2 is YSLEER in the germline V gene.

The chain has TRBV7-9 and TRBJ2-3; D is tentatively TRBD1 or TRBD2 (5 bases each). CDR1 and CDR2 from the germline V gene are SEHNR and FQNEAQ (reference sequence). The germline V and J ends were trimmed by 7 bases and 5 bases, with 13 bases remaining between them. This CDR3 is built from 13 residues. In DNA form, the CDR3 reads TGTGCCAGCAAATTTACGGGGCTAGATACGCAGTATTTT. It specifies CASKFTGLDTQYF.